Listed here are 2 T cell receptor beta chains from one sample, sequenced in a study of response to subunit inactivated influenza vaccine. TCRdb ran MiXCR on the RT-PCR reads and lists one entry per CDR3 protein. This sample yields 550,000 to 800,000 distinct CDR3 sequences, of which approximately 15% are seen a single time; 11% belongs to the top ten. The source material was PBMCs from blood, sampled roughly 12 days after vaccination. All receptors come from a man aged 50-59 years who received an inactivated influenza vaccine.

As concerns this clonotype: One end of the junction is discordant with germline, which a read error may explain. V is TRBV4-1 and J is TRBJ1-4; a weak D match, TRBD1 (5 bases). CDR3 length equals 16 residues. CDR1 is MGHRA and CDR2 is YSYEKL in the germline V gene. DNA for the CDR3: TGCGCCACCAGCCAAGTTCGGGGCAGGGAGGATGAAAAACTGTTTTTT. Amino acids: CATSQVRGREDEKLFF.

The genes are TRBV5-1 and TRBJ1-4; D is possibly TRBD1 (5 bases). The CDR3 has 15 residues. V was trimmed by 0 bases and J by 6 bases, leaving 12 bases between them. The germline gives CDR1 SGHRS, CDR2 YFSETQ. Written as DNA, the CDR3 is TGCGCCAGCAGCTTGGGGCCAAGGGGAGATGAAAAACTGTTTTTT. The encoded protein is CASSLGPRGDEKLFF.